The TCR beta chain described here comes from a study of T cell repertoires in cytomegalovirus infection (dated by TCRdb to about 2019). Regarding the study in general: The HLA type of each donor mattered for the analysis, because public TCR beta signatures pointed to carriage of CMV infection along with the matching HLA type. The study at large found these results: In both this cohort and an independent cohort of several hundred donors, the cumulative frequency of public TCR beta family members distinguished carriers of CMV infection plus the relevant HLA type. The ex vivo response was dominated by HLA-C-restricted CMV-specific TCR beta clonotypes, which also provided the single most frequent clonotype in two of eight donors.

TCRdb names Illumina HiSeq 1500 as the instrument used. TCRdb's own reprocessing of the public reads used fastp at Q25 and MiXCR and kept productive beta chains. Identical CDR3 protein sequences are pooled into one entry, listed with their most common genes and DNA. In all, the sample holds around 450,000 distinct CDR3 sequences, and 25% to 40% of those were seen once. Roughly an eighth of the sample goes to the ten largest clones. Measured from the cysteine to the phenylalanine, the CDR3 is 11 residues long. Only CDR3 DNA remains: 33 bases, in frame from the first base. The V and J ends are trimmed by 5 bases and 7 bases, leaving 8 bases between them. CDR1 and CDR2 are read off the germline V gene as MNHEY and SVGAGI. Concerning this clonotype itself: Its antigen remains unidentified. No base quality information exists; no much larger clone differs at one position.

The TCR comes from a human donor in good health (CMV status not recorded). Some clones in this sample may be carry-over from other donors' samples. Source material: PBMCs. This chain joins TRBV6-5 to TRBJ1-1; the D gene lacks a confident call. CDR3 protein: CASSTGGEAFF. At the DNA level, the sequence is TGTGCCAGCAGTACCGGTGGTGAAGCTTTCTTT.